One and the same sample provided the 28 T cell receptor beta chains below, sequenced in a study of blood T cell repertoires in COVID-19. Repertoires were generated with immunoSEQ multiplex PCR, while TCRdb's copy carries only in-frame clones and drops some. The table records some 37,000 clones, roughly 86% of them present only once. The sequenced sample consisted of peripheral blood. These receptor sequences come from a man in his forties or fifties in a cohort sampled during active COVID-19.

The V gene is TRBV25-1, the J gene TRBJ1-2; TRBD1 matches at 11 bases. This CDR3 has 17 residues. The ends lost 1 base at V and 5 bases at J; junction bases unmatched: 9. Per germline, CDR1 MGHDK and CDR2 SYGVNS. This chain's CDR3 is CASSESGRGTGGYGYTF. CDR3 in DNA: TGTGCCAGCAGTGAATCGGGCAGGGGGACAGGGGGATATGGCTACACCTTC.

The chain employs TRBV27 and TRBJ2-5; 9 bases are shared with TRBD2. Germline trimming cut 4 bases from V and 2 bases from J; bases unmatched to any gene: 17. This CDR3 comprises 19 residues. From germline, CDR1 is MNHEY and CDR2 SMNVEV (reference sequence). CDR3 amino acids: CASSSPTSGRNGGQETQYF. CDR3 bases: TGTGCCAGCAGTTCTCCGACTAGCGGAAGAAACGGAGGGCAAGAGACCCAGTACTTC.

The chain links TRBV19 to TRBJ1-4; D call uncertain. The V and J ends lost 7 bases and 4 bases respectively, with 4 bases between them. The germline V gene encodes CDR1 LNHDA and CDR2 SQIVND (reference sequence). The CDR3 covers 11 residues. CDR3 loop: CASTLNEKLFF. The DNA of the CDR3 is TGTGCCAGTACCCTTAATGAAAAACTGTTTTTT.

The V call is TRBV6-5, the J call TRBJ1-1; no definite D call. CDR1 MNHEY and CDR2 SVGAGI come from the germline V gene. V was trimmed by 0 bases and J by 5 bases, leaving 10 bases between them. This CDR3 is 14 amino acids long. In DNA, the CDR3 is TGTGCCAGCAGTTACTCGACTGGGAGGACTGAAGCTTTCTTT. Translating it yields CASSYSTGRTEAFF.

The chain employs TRBV3-1 (or the pseudogene TRBV3-2) and TRBJ2-5; TRBD2 aligns across 8 bases. J lost 3 bases, V lost 0 bases, and 6 bases had no gene match. Germline V gene sequence: CDR1 LGHDT, CDR2 YNNKEL (reference sequence). There are 16 residues in the CDR3. The CDR3 coding sequence is TGTGCCAGCAGCCAAGATTCGAAAGCGGGAGAAGAGACCCAGTACTTC. It yields the protein CASSQDSKAGEETQYF.

The J gene is TRBJ1-1, the V gene TRBV7-3; unclear D gene. CDR3 length: 13 residues. The germline gives CDR1 SGHTA, CDR2 FQGTGA. V dropped 5 bases and J dropped 0 bases, with 7 bases sitting between them. The CDR3 loop reads CASSRELNTEAFF. In DNA form, the CDR3 reads TGTGCCAGCAGCAGGGAGTTGAACACTGAAGCTTTCTTT.

This clone was found a few times. This chain connects TRBV5-1 to TRBJ2-7, with 10 positions matching TRBD1. Germline loops: CDR1 SGHRS, CDR2 YFSETQ. The CDR3 consists of 15 residues. Germline trimming cut 3 bases from V and 2 bases from J; bases unmatched to any gene: 5. The CDR3 loop reads CASSSGTGVTYEQYF. The CDR3 nucleotides are TGCGCCAGCAGCTCAGGGACAGGGGTTACCTACGAGCAGTACTTC.

This chain's CDR3 is CSVEFAGGPNEQFF. CDR3 nucleotides: TGCAGCGTTGAATTTGCGGGGGGGCCCAATGAGCAGTTCTTC. The chain carries TRBV29-1 and TRBJ2-1; TRBD2 aligns across 9 bases. This CDR3 contains 14 residues. With V trimmed by 2 bases and J by 6 bases, 5 bases remained unmatched. Germline assignment: CDR1 SQVTM and CDR2 ANQGSEA.

The gene calls are TRBV29-1 and TRBJ1-1; TRBD1 might be the D (5 bases). CDR3 size: 14 residues. Per germline, CDR1 SQVTM and CDR2 ANQGSEA. The germline V and J ends were trimmed by 3 bases and 1 base, with 12 bases remaining between them. The CDR3 reads CSVDTRGGNTEAFF. The DNA for the CDR3 is TGCAGCGTTGATACGCGGGGGGGGAACACTGAAGCTTTCTTT.

The rearrangement links TRBV12-3 or TRBV12-4 to TRBJ1-2; a weak D match, TRBD1 (6 bases). Deletions cut 6 bases from V and 7 bases from J, with 12 bases between. The CDR3 runs 12 residues. CDR3 amino acids: CASRGGGFGYTF. The CDR3 coding sequence is TGTGCCAGCAGGGGAGGGGGGTTTGGCTACACCTTC.

This clone was counted only a few times. The chain links TRBV2 to TRBJ2-3; weak D call: TRBD2 (6 bases). The CDR3 consists of 14 residues. The V gene's germline CDR1 is SNHLY and CDR2 FYNNEI. V was cut by 4 bases and J by 0 bases, with 8 bases left in between. DNA of the CDR3: TGTGCCAGCAGTGTAGCGGCTAGCACAGATACGCAGTATTTT. It yields the protein CASSVAASTDTQYF.

V and J are TRBV19 and TRBJ2-2; D may be TRBD1 (7 bases). CDR1 LNHDA and CDR2 SQIVND come from the germline V gene (reference sequence). The CDR3 extends over 18 amino acids. Trimming stripped 4 bases from V and 4 bases from J, with 22 bases between. DNA for the CDR3: TGTGCCAGTAGTACCCCAGGGGGGAGATCCTGGGGCACCGGGGAGCTGTTTTTT. Translated: CASSTPGGRSWGTGELFF.

The J gene is TRBJ2-2, the V gene TRBV7-3; tentative D call: TRBD2 (7 bases). The V gene's germline CDR1 is SGHTA and CDR2 FQGTGA. V was shortened by 4 bases and J by 5 bases, with 14 bases between the two germline ends. The CDR3 sequence is 15 residues long. CDR3 in DNA: TGTGCCAGCAGCTCGTCAGGGAGGGGGACCGGGGAGCTGTTTTTT. It translates to CASSSSGRGTGELFF.

This clone appeared once. This rearrangement joins TRBV6-5 to TRBJ2-1, with D perhaps TRBD2 (6 bases). Germline V gene sequence: CDR1 MNHEY, CDR2 SVGAGI. This CDR3 region has 14 residues. V shed 5 bases and J shed 5 bases, with 13 bases lying between them. The DNA of the CDR3 is TGTGCCAGCAGTCTAGGGACTGCCCACAATGAGCAGTTCTTC. Its protein is CASSLGTAHNEQFF.

This chain links TRBV7-9 with TRBJ2-2; 7 bases are shared with TRBD2. The ends lost 4 bases at V and 4 bases at J; junction bases unmatched: 6. Per germline, CDR1 SEHNR and CDR2 FQNEAQ (reference sequence). This CDR3 has 15 residues. The CDR3 DNA sequence: TGTGCCAGCAGCTCCCGGGCGGGAGTCACCGGGGAGCTGTTTTTT. Translated: CASSSRAGVTGELFF.

The chain is built from TRBV27 and TRBJ2-5; D unresolved. V was cut by 1 base and J by 4 bases, with 7 bases left in between. CDR1 and CDR2 (germline): MNHEY, SMNVEV (reference sequence). The CDR3 has 13 amino acids. The CDR3 sequence is CASSLYPGETQYF. CDR3 in DNA: TGTGCCAGCAGTTTATATCCGGGAGAGACCCAGTACTTC.

This chain connects TRBV19 to TRBJ2-1; 10 positions match TRBD2. The CDR3 spans 16 residues. The germline CDR1 and CDR2 sequences are LNHDA and SQIVND (reference sequence). V was pared by 3 bases and J by 7 bases, with 9 bases of the junction left unmatched. CDR3 amino acids: CASSIWLAGAMNEQFF. The CDR3 DNA is TGTGCCAGTAGTATCTGGCTAGCGGGAGCTATGAATGAGCAGTTCTTC.

The chain is built from TRBV6-4 and TRBJ2-3; 9 bases agree with TRBD2. The CDR3 is 15 amino acids. Germline-derived CDR1 and CDR2 are MRHNA and SNTAGT. The J segment lost 4 bases and the V segment lost 3 bases, leaving 5 bases of the junction unmatched. CDR3 bases: TGTGCCAGCAGTGAGGGCGGGGGGGCCGCAGATACGCAGTATTTT. Residues: CASSEGGGAADTQYF.

The chain carries TRBV7-8 and TRBJ2-1; 8 positions match TRBD2. V gave up 7 bases and J gave up 0 bases; unmatched junction bases: 17. CDR1 SGHVS and CDR2 FQNEAQ come from the germline V gene. The CDR3 is 19 residues long. CDR3 sequence (DNA): TGTGCCAGCACCGTGGGGCGGCTAGCGGGCGGGAGCTCCTACAATGAGCAGTTCTTC. Translation gives CASTVGRLAGGSSYNEQFF.

By its share, this clone is medium-sized. The chain recombines TRBV9 with TRBJ1-2; weak D call: TRBD1 (6 bases). This CDR3 comprises 17 residues. CDR1 SGDLS and CDR2 YYNGEE come from the germline V gene. V lost 4 bases, J lost 3 bases, and 22 bases lay in between. CDR3 nucleotides: TGTGCCAGCAGCTTGAGGGACAAGGACGTCTCTTACTATGGCTACACCTTC. The encoded protein is CASSLRDKDVSYYGYTF.

V is TRBV7-8 and J is TRBJ2-3, with D possibly being TRBD2 (6 bases). The ends were cut back, 3 bases at V and 2 bases at J, with 27 bases in the middle. The CDR3 covers 20 residues. Germline V CDR1 and CDR2: SGHVS, FQNEAQ. The CDR3 coding sequence is TGTGCCAGCAGCTTTTCTTGGGCCCTGGGTCAGCGCGGGGACACAGATACGCAGTATTTT. Translation: CASSFSWALGQRGDTDTQYF.

In its sample, this clone ranks as medium-sized (0.01 to 0.1%). The sample contains more than one DNA sequence encoding this CDR3. The gene calls are TRBV19 and TRBJ1-5; 11 nucleotides agree with TRBD1. The CDR3 loop spans 13 amino acids. V lost 8 bases to trimming and J lost 6 bases; unmatched junction nucleotides: 3. Germline CDR1 LNHDA, CDR2 SQIVND (reference sequence). The CDR3 nucleotides are TGTGCCAGTGCCGGGACAGGGGGTCAGCCCCAGCATTTT. Translated: CASAGTGGQPQHF.

This clone showed up just a few times. Sequence at one end of the junction differs from germline and may be a read error. CDR3 nucleotides: TGTGCTAGCAGCTTGGGGGCGGAGTACGAGCAGTACTTC. It translates to CASSLGAEYEQYF. The V call is TRBV7-7, the J call TRBJ2-7, with a tentative D call TRBD1 (6 bases). This CDR3 has 13 amino acids. CDR1 is SSHAT, CDR2 FNYEAQ, per germline (reference sequence).

The V gene is TRBV19, the J gene TRBJ1-2, with TRBD1 matching 8 bases. Germline V gene data show CDR1 as LNHDA and CDR2 as SQIVND (reference sequence). The CDR3 covers 15 residues. V lost 4 bases to trimming and J lost 4 bases; unmatched junction nucleotides: 8. CDR3 loop: CASSRGQVTLYGYTF. The CDR3 DNA reads as TGTGCCAGTAGTAGGGGACAGGTTACCCTCTATGGCTACACCTTC.

This clone was seen only once. This rearrangement joins TRBV7-6 to TRBJ2-3, with 7 positions matching TRBD2. This CDR3 contains 16 residues. With V trimmed by 5 bases and J by 2 bases, 10 bases remained unmatched. In germline, CDR1 is SGHVS, CDR2 FNYEAQ. The CDR3 loop is CASSPRPSGVTDTQYF. As DNA, the CDR3 is TGTGCCAGCAGCCCTCGCCCTAGCGGAGTCACAGATACGCAGTATTTT.

The CDR3 DNA follows: TGTGCCAGCAGCTCAAGACTAGCGGGGAATTTCGCCGGGGAGCTGTTTTTT. It is translated as CASSSRLAGNFAGELFF. The chain employs TRBV7-2 and TRBJ2-2; 11 nucleotides align to TRBD2. The CDR3 has 17 amino acids. Germline lookup yields CDR1 SGHTA and CDR2 FQGNSA. V was pared by 4 bases and J by 6 bases, with 10 bases of the junction left unmatched.

This chain links TRBV6-2 or TRBV6-3 with TRBJ1-5, with 10 bases fitting TRBD1. V shed 3 bases and J 6 bases; nucleotides not matched to a gene: 5. Germline loops: CDR1 MNHEY, CDR2 SVGEGT. The CDR3 totals 15 residues. The CDR3 loop is CASSYSGTGAQPQHF. The CDR3 DNA follows: TGTGCCAGCAGTTATAGTGGGACAGGGGCTCAGCCCCAGCATTTT.

The rearrangement links TRBV7-2 to TRBJ2-7, with D possibly TRBD2 on 6 matching bases. Germline V gene lookup returns CDR1 SGHTA and CDR2 FQGNSA. V lost 3 bases and J lost 1, with 13 bases in between. The CDR3 contains 15 residues. The DNA of the CDR3 is TGTGCCAGCAGCTTTAGGGGACTCCCGTCCTACGAGCAGTACTTC. This translates into CASSFRGLPSYEQYF. The full variable domain, in which reference TRBV7-2 and TRBJ2-7 provide the parts outside the CDR3, is GAGVSQSPSNKVTEKGKDVELRCDPISGHTALYWYRQSLGQGLEFLIYFQGNSAPDKSGLPSDRFSAERTGGSVSTLTIQRTQQEDSAVYLCASSFRGLPSYEQYFGPGTRLTVT.